This entry concerns a single T cell receptor (beta chain). Its target is not known. This record comes from a study of early T cells in non-severe SARS-CoV-2 infection. Study details: Chains from this unsorted whole-blood bulk RNA could not be paired.

Germline V CDR1 and CDR2: MDHEN, SYDVKM. Trimming took off 5 bases at V and 4 bases at J, with 12 bases between the two ends. The CDR3 extends over 13 amino acids. Researchers tagged individual cDNA molecules with unique molecular identifiers. TCRdb re-called the 5' RACE reads through MiXCR, storing one row per CDR3 protein. The sample records 98,000 or so distinct CDR3 sequences, about 10% being singletons. General study points: Comparison of clonotypes with VDJdb favored anti-spike CD8 responses while missing private and CD4 specificities.

The clonotype was recovered from an adult who was a healthcare worker with PCR-confirmed SARS-CoV-2 infection or an uninfected control (not recorded which). The specimen sequenced was whole blood. The genes are TRBV28 and TRBJ2-7; tentative D call: TRBD1 (5 bases). The CDR3 sequence is CASSLQADYEQYF. The DNA for the CDR3 is TGTGCCAGCAGTCTACAGGCAGATTACGAGCAGTACTTC.